Listed below are T cell receptor beta chains from one sample, sequenced in a study of graft-versus-host responses after intestinal transplantation. Sequencing used immunoSEQ multiplex PCR; TCRdb keeps in-frame clones, though not all of them. The data show about 21,000 clones, with 85% to 90% seen just once and under 6.5% held by the top ten. The sample here was PBMCs, taken approximately 65 days after intestinal transplantation. The source is a human patient who received an intestinal transplant, so some T cells may come from the graft donor. CDR3s include the opening cysteine and the closing phenylalanine or tryptophan. D genes are given only for firm matches. Rows give clone size only sometimes, using once, few, many, or a class for an expanded clone.

j_gene: TRBJ1-1
d_gene: .
abundance: once
v_gene: TRBV29-1
CDR3nt: TGCAGCGTTGGAGGGGGAGGAACTGAAGCTTTCTTT
CDR3aa: CSVGGGGTEAFF

j_gene: TRBJ1-5
d_gene: .
abundance: .
v_gene: TRBV6-1
CDR3nt: TGTGCCAGCAGGGACCCTCCTCAGCCCCAGCATTTT
CDR3aa: CASRDPPQPQHF

j_gene: TRBJ2-7
d_gene: .
abundance: .
v_gene: TRBV7-9
CDR3nt: TGTGCCAGCAGCTTAGTCGCGGGGTTTCAGGACGAGCAGTACTTC
CDR3aa: CASSLVAGFQDEQYF

j_gene: TRBJ2-7
d_gene: .
abundance: .
v_gene: TRBV27
CDR3nt: TGTGCCAGCCAGACGGGGTTCGAGCAGTACTTC
CDR3aa: CASQTGFEQYF

j_gene: TRBJ1-4
d_gene: .
abundance: .
v_gene: TRBV19
CDR3nt: TGTGCCAGTAGTTCCGGGACCAATAATGAAAAACTGTTTTTT
CDR3aa: CASSSGTNNEKLFF

j_gene: TRBJ1-2
d_gene: .
abundance: few
v_gene: TRBV5-8
CDR3nt: TGTGCCAGCTCCTTTGGGGAGGAGCGCGGCTACACCTTC
CDR3aa: CASSFGEERGYTF

j_gene: TRBJ2-3
d_gene: .
abundance: .
v_gene: TRBV4-3
CDR3nt: TGCGCCAGCAGCCAAGAGATGATAGCGTTAGATACGCAGTATTTT
CDR3aa: CASSQEMIALDTQYF

j_gene: TRBJ2-6
d_gene: TRBD1
abundance: .
v_gene: TRBV4-1
CDR3nt: TGCGCCAGCAGCCAAGGGACAGGTCCCTCTGGGGCCAACGTCCTGACTTTC
CDR3aa: CASSQGTGPSGANVLTF

j_gene: TRBJ1-4
d_gene: .
abundance: .
v_gene: TRBV19
CDR3nt: TGTGCCAGTAGTATTCTGATTAATGAAAAACTGTTTTTT
CDR3aa: CASSILINEKLFF

j_gene: TRBJ2-1
d_gene: TRBD2
abundance: .
v_gene: TRBV27
CDR3nt: TGTGCCAGCAGTTTAGGAGCTAGCGGGCGCAATGAGCAGTTCTTC
CDR3aa: CASSLGASGRNEQFF

j_gene: TRBJ2-4
d_gene: .
abundance: .
v_gene: TRBV10-3
CDR3nt: TGTGCCATCAGTCCCGACATTAACTCCAAAAACATTCAGTACTTC
CDR3aa: CAISPDINSKNIQYF

j_gene: TRBJ2-3
d_gene: .
abundance: .
v_gene: TRBV4-1
CDR3nt: TGCGCCAGCAGCCAATCGGAAGGGGGGCCAGATACGCAGTATTTT
CDR3aa: CASSQSEGGPDTQYF

j_gene: TRBJ1-1
d_gene: .
abundance: once
v_gene: TRBV29-1
CDR3nt: TGCAGCGTTCGGGCGAACACTGAAGCTTTCTTT
CDR3aa: CSVRANTEAFF

j_gene: TRBJ1-1
d_gene: .
abundance: .
v_gene: TRBV13
CDR3nt: TGTGCCAGCAGCCCCGAGAGTAGGAACACTGAAGCTTTCTTT
CDR3aa: CASSPESRNTEAFF

j_gene: TRBJ2-1
d_gene: TRBD2
abundance: .
v_gene: TRBV11-3
CDR3nt: TGTGCCAGCAGAAAAGCGGGGGGTCCTCTGAATGAGCAGTTCTTC
CDR3aa: CASRKAGGPLNEQFF

j_gene: TRBJ1-4
d_gene: .
abundance: .
v_gene: TRBV12-1
CDR3nt: TGTGCCAGCAGCCCACACAAACCCCGTGCAACTAATGAAAAACTGTTTTTT
CDR3aa: CASSPHKPRATNEKLFF

j_gene: TRBJ2-7
d_gene: .
abundance: .
v_gene: TRBV2
CDR3nt: TGTGCCAGCAGTGAGCGTGCCTACGAGCAGTACTTC
CDR3aa: CASSERAYEQYF

j_gene: TRBJ2-7
d_gene: .
abundance: .
v_gene: TRBV30
CDR3nt: TGTGCCTGGAGTAGGGACACCACCTACGAGCAGTACTTC
CDR3aa: CAWSRDTTYEQYF

j_gene: TRBJ2-1
d_gene: .
abundance: .
v_gene: TRBV11-2
CDR3nt: TGTGCCAGCAGCCCCCAACCCGGGTGGTCCCGGGATAACAATGAGCAGTTCTTC
CDR3aa: CASSPQPGWSRDNNEQFF

j_gene: TRBJ2-3
d_gene: TRBD1
abundance: .
v_gene: TRBV7-8
CDR3nt: TGTGCCAGCAGCTTAGAAAGGATTCAGGGGGCCCTGCCGTATTTT
CDR3aa: CASSLERIQGALPYF

j_gene: TRBJ1-2
d_gene: .
abundance: .
v_gene: TRBV10-2
CDR3nt: .
CDR3aa: CASSSSTGWDYGYTF

j_gene: TRBJ2-2
d_gene: TRBD1
abundance: .
v_gene: TRBV11-2
CDR3nt: TGTGCCAGCAGCATTAACAGGGGAACCGGGGAGCTGTTTTTT
CDR3aa: CASSINRGTGELFF

j_gene: TRBJ2-1
d_gene: .
abundance: .
v_gene: TRBV7-8
CDR3nt: TGTGCCAGCAGCTACGACTTGACCTACAATGAGCAGTTCTTC
CDR3aa: CASSYDLTYNEQFF

j_gene: TRBJ1-2
d_gene: TRBD1
abundance: .
v_gene: TRBV11-3
CDR3nt: TGTGCCAGCAGCTTTGGGACAGGGGTGGGTAATGGCTACACCTTC
CDR3aa: CASSFGTGVGNGYTF

j_gene: TRBJ1-1
d_gene: .
abundance: .
v_gene: TRBV28
CDR3nt: TGTGCCAGCACCGGGACGGTAGACACTGAAGCTTTCTTT
CDR3aa: CASTGTVDTEAFF

j_gene: TRBJ2-7
d_gene: TRBD1
abundance: .
v_gene: TRBV19
CDR3nt: TGTGCCAGTACCCCCGGGACAGACCACGAGCAGTACTTC
CDR3aa: CASTPGTDHEQYF

j_gene: TRBJ2-7
d_gene: .
abundance: .
v_gene: TRBV5-8
CDR3nt: TGTGCCAGCAGCTCCCCCTACGAGCAGTACTTC
CDR3aa: CASSSPYEQYF